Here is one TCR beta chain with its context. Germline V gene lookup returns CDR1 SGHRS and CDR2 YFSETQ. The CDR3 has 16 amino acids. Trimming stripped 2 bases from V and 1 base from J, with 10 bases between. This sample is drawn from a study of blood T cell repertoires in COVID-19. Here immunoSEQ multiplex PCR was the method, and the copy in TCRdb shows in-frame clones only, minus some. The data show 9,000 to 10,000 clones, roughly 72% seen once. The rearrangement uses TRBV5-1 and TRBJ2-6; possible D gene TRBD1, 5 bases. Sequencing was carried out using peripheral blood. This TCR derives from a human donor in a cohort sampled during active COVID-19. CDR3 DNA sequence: TGCGCCAGCAGCTTAAGGGGTGCTTCTGGGGCCAACGTCCTGACTTTC. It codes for CASSLRGASGANVLTF.